Presented here are 3 T cell receptor beta chains from one specimen sequenced in a study of beta chain features in type 1 diabetes. TCRB transcripts that were expressed got sequenced, as all of the isolated RNA had been reverse transcribed. Produced via immunoSEQ multiplex PCR; TCRdb's table is partial and in-frame only. The data hold about 320,000 clones, with 14% observed a single time. Specimen: central memory CD4+ T cells from blood. Receptors were obtained from a man aged 25 to 40 in good health.

The V call is TRBV2, the J call TRBJ2-5; 12 nucleotides agree with TRBD2. Trimming cost V 4 bases and J 5 bases; bases outside gene matches: 5. The CDR3 sequence is 15 residues long. Germline loops: CDR1 SNHLY, CDR2 FYNNEI. The CDR3 bases are TGTGCCAGCAGTGCTAGCGGGGGGGCGGGTGAGACCCAGTACTTC. This sequence encodes CASSASGGAGETQYF.

This clone turned up a few times. The chain has TRBV4-2 and TRBJ1-5, with D perhaps matching TRBD1 (5 bases). The CDR3 is made up of 15 amino acids. Trimming left V 0 bases short and J 3 bases short, with 9 bases between. In germline, CDR1 is LGHNA, CDR2 YNFKEQ. CDR3 loop: CASSQEGRHNQPQHF. Written as DNA, the CDR3 is TGTGCCAGCAGCCAAGAGGGGCGGCACAATCAGCCCCAGCATTTT.

This clone showed up many times. J is TRBJ2-7 and V is TRBV15; D gene ambiguous. The V gene lost 2 bases and the J gene lost 3 bases, with 8 bases spanning the gap. Germline CDR1 LNHNV, CDR2 YYDKDF (reference sequence). The CDR3 has 13 residues. The CDR3 region has the DNA TGTGCCACCAGCAGACATCTCAGCTACGAGCAGTACGTC. Protein product: CATSRHLSYEQYV.